A selection of T cell receptor beta chains follows, all from one sample in a study of glioma-infiltrating T cells after dendritic cell vaccination. Here immunoSEQ multiplex PCR was the method, and the copy in TCRdb shows in-frame clones only, minus some. The sample carries approximately 22,000 clones, about four fifths recorded once. Sequenced here: blood, sampled before dendritic cell vaccination. These receptors all come from a human donor with glioblastoma. Both conserved end residues are part of each CDR3. D genes are given only for firm matches. The size field is filled for only some rows; it gives once, few, many or a size class.

length	size	V	D	J	CDR3	DNA
13	NA	TRBV10-3	NA	TRBJ1-4	CAISTDRNEKLFF	TGTGCCATCAGTACAGACCGTAATGAAAAACTGTTTTTT
15	NA	TRBV9	TRBD2	TRBJ2-7	CASSVGGGGGDEQYF	TGTGCCAGCAGCGTCGGGGGGGGCGGGGGTGACGAGCAGTACTTC
13	NA	TRBV6-1	NA	TRBJ2-7	CASSVGTYYEQYF	TGTGCCAGCAGTGTAGGGACATACTACGAGCAGTACTTC
15	NA	TRBV11-2	TRBD1	TRBJ2-2	CASSATGGAPGELFF	TGTGCCAGCAGCGCGACAGGGGGTGCTCCCGGGGAGCTGTTTTTT
14	NA	TRBV27	TRBD1	TRBJ1-2	CASSLSTGARGYTF	TGTGCCAGCAGTTTATCGACAGGGGCGCGGGGCTACACCTTC
16	NA	TRBV4-1	NA	TRBJ2-5	CASSQDGRGNKETQYF	TGCGCCAGCAGCCAAGACGGTCGAGGGAATAAAGAGACCCAGTACTTC
14	NA	TRBV6-5	NA	TRBJ2-5	CASSYSGSQETQYF	TGTGCCAGCAGTTACTCGGGCTCTCAAGAGACCCAGTACTTC
16	NA	TRBV29-1	NA	TRBJ2-3	CSVEGLREKASDTQYF	TGCAGCGTTGAAGGCCTACGGGAGAAGGCGAGTGATACGCAGTATTTT
15	NA	TRBV30	TRBD2	TRBJ2-2	CAWKRAGGNTGELFF	TGTGCCTGGAAAAGGGCGGGAGGTAACACCGGGGAGCTGTTTTTT
16	NA	TRBV15	TRBD2	TRBJ2-5	CATSRTTSGPQETQYF	TGTGCCACCAGCAGAACGACTAGCGGACCCCAAGAGACCCAGTACTTC
13	NA	TRBV27	NA	TRBJ1-1	CASSLRRNTEAFF	TGTGCCAGCAGTTTGAGGCGGAACACTGAAGCTTTCTTT
13	NA	TRBV5-1	TRBD1	TRBJ2-7	CASPDRVAYEQYF	TGCGCCAGCCCGGACAGGGTCGCCTACGAGCAGTACTTC
17	NA	TRBV18	NA	TRBJ2-2	CASSPLIWAPGTGELFF	TGTGCCAGCTCACCACTGATTTGGGCCCCCGGCACCGGGGAGCTGTTTTTT
17	few	TRBV7-2	NA	TRBJ2-7	CASSLNFEGRRSYEQYF	TGTGCCAGCAGCCTTAACTTCGAGGGAAGGCGCTCCTACGAGCAGTACTTC
13	NA	TRBV2	TRBD2	TRBJ2-1	CAIPGLAANEQFF	TGTGCCATTCCGGGACTAGCGGCTAATGAGCAGTTCTTC
15	few	TRBV5-4	TRBD2	TRBJ2-3	CASSLGAGVKDTQYF	TGTGCCAGCAGCTTGGGAGCGGGAGTAAAGGATACGCAGTATTTT
15	NA	TRBV5-6	NA	TRBJ1-2	CASSLGQGPGYGYTF	TGTGCCAGCAGCTTGGGCCAGGGGCCGGGCTATGGCTACACCTTC